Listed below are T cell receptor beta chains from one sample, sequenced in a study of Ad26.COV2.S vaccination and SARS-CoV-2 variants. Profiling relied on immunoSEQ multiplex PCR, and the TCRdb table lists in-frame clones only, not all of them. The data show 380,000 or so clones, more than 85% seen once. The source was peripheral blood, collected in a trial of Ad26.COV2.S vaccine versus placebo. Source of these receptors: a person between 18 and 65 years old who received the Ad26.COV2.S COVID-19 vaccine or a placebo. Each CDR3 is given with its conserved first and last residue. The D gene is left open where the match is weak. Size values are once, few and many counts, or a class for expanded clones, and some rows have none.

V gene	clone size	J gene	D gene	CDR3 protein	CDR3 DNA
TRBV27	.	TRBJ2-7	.	CASSSKAYEQYF	TGTGCCAGCAGCAGTAAGGCCTACGAGCAGTACTTC
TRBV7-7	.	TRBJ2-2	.	CASSPKGVNTGELFF	TGTGCCAGCAGCCCTAAGGGGGTCAACACCGGGGAGCTGTTTTTT
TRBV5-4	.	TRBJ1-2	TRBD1	CASSAGQGADGYTF	TGTGCCAGCAGCGCGGGACAGGGGGCCGATGGCTACACCTTC
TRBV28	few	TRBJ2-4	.	CASSLLAGAAKNIQYF	TGTGCCAGCAGTTTACTGGCAGGGGCAGCCAAAAACATTCAGTACTTC
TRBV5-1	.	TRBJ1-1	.	CASSLAGHMNTEAFF	TGCGCCAGCAGCTTAGCGGGACACATGAACACTGAAGCTTTCTTT
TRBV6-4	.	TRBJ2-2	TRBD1	CASSDSETGAGELFF	TGTGCCAGCAGTGACTCGGAGACAGGGGCCGGGGAGCTGTTTTTT
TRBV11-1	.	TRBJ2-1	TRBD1	CASRTGRFSEQFF	TGTGCCAGTCGGACAGGGAGGTTCTCTGAGCAGTTCTTC
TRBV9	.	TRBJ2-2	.	CASSVARQADTGELFF	TGTGCCAGCAGCGTAGCTAGGCAGGCAGACACCGGGGAGCTGTTTTTT
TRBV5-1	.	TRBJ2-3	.	CASRRAGLTGTDTQYF	TGCGCCAGCAGACGAGCAGGGTTGACGGGTACAGATACGCAGTATTTT
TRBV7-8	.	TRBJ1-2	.	CASSLVISGSYGYTF	TGTGCCAGCAGCTTAGTTATCAGTGGGAGCTATGGCTACACCTTC
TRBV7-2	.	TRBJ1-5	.	CASSLTRPYSNQPQHF	TGTGCCAGCAGCTTGACCCGGCCTTATAGCAATCAGCCCCAGCATTTT
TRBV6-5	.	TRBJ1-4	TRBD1	CASSRQGTNEKLFF	TGTGCCAGCAGTCGACAGGGCACTAATGAAAAACTGTTTTTT
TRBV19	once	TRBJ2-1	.	CASSIGVNEQFF	TGTGCCAGTAGTATAGGGGTGAATGAGCAGTTCTTC
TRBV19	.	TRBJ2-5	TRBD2	CASSTDSWTRETQYF	TGTGCCAGTAGTACAGACTCTTGGACTAGAGAGACCCAGTACTTC
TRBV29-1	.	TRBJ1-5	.	CSADTGRGQPQHF	TGCAGCGCTGACACAGGGAGAGGACAGCCCCAGCATTTT
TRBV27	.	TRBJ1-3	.	CASASRGGRPPGNTIYF	TGTGCCAGCGCCTCTCGGGGAGGGAGACCCCCTGGAAACACCATATATTTT
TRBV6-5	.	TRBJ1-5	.	CASRRDGSNNQPQHF	TGTGCCAGCAGGAGGGACGGCTCCAACAATCAGCCCCAGCATTTT
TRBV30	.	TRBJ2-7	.	CAWSVGLAYEQYF	TGTGCCTGGAGTGTTGGGTTGGCCTACGAGCAGTACTTC
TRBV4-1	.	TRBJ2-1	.	CASSPRDLYNEQFF	TGCGCCAGCAGCCCCCGGGACCTCTACAATGAGCAGTTCTTC
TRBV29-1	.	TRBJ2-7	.	CSVVGQGGHEQYF	TGCAGCGTTGTCGGGCAGGGTGGACACGAGCAGTACTTC
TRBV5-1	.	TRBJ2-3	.	CASSPDGYTDTQYF	TGCGCCAGCAGCCCGGACGGATACACAGATACGCAGTATTTT
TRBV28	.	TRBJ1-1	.	CASSTNWDTEAFF	TGTGCCAGCAGTACTAATTGGGACACTGAAGCTTTCTTT
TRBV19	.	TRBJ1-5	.	CASKQGNSNQPQHF	TGTGCCAGTAAACAGGGTAACAGCAATCAGCCCCAGCATTTT
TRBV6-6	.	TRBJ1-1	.	CASSPQGSDTEAFF	TGTGCCAGCAGTCCTCAGGGGAGCGACACTGAAGCTTTCTTT
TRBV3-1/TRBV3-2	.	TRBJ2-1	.	CASSQDTMQYNEQFF	TGTGCCAGCAGCCAAGATACAATGCAATACAATGAGCAGTTCTTC
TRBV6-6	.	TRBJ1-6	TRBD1	CASNKQGISSPLHF	TGTGCCAGCAATAAACAGGGGATCAGTTCACCCCTCCACTTT
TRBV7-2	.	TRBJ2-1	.	CASSPTPGVEQFF	TGTGCCAGCAGCCCAACCCCAGGGGTTGAGCAGTTCTTC
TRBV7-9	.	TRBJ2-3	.	CASSLSPADTQYF	TGTGCCAGCAGCCTCAGTCCCGCCGACACGCAGTATTTT
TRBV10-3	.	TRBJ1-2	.	CAISEGRAAYYGYTF	TGTGCCATCAGTGAGGGGAGGGCTGCGTACTATGGCTACACCTTC
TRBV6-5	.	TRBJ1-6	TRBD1	CAAGGSSYNSPLHF	TGTGCCGCAGGGGGGAGCTCCTATAATTCACCCCTCCACTTT
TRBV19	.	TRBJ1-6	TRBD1	CASSGQGNSPLHF	TGTGCCAGTAGCGGACAGGGGAATTCACCCCTCCACTTT
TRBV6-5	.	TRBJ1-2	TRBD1	CASSSRGTGGGYTF	TGTGCCAGCAGCTCCAGGGGGACAGGGGGAGGCTACACCTTC
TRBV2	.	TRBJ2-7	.	CASSEGLRGYEQYF	TGTGCCAGCAGTGAAGGGCTGAGAGGCTACGAGCAGTACTTC
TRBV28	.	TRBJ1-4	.	CASSLGNNEKLFF	TGTGCCAGCAGTTTAGGGAATAATGAAAAACTGTTTTTT
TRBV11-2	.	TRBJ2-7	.	CASSLESWHEQYF	TGTGCCAGCAGCTTAGAGAGCTGGCACGAGCAGTACTTC
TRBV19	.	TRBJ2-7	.	CASSIEEGRQYF	TGTGCCAGTAGTATAGAGGAGGGAAGGCAGTACTTC
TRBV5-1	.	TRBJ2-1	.	CASSLGTGLGNEQFF	TGCGCCAGCAGCTTGGGGACTGGGCTAGGCAATGAGCAGTTCTTC
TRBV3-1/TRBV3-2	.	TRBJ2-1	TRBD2	CASSQDIAGGTEQFF	TGTGCCAGCAGCCAAGATATTGCGGGAGGAACCGAGCAGTTCTTC
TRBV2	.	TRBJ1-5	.	CASAPTADQPQHF	TGTGCCAGCGCCCCGACTGCCGATCAGCCCCAGCATTTT
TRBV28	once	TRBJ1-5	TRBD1	CASSLNPTGAYSNQPQHF	TGTGCCAGCAGTTTAAACCCTACAGGGGCCTATAGCAATCAGCCCCAGCATTTT
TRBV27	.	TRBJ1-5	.	CASSMDGVKGPQHF	TGTGCCAGCTCCATGGACGGTGTCAAAGGGCCCCAGCATTTT
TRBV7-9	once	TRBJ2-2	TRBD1	CASSPWTGGIGELFF	TGTGCCAGCAGCCCGTGGACAGGGGGCATCGGGGAGCTGTTTTTT